One sample yielded the 24 T cell receptor beta chains listed below, sequenced in a study of blood T cell repertoires in COVID-19 (dated by TCRdb to the early 2020s). Libraries were prepared through the immunoSEQ multiplex PCR assay. TCRdb carries this immuneACCESS record with in-frame sequences only. Its versions omit some clonotypes, under half of them owing to an unresolved V gene in the studies checked, with the rest unexplained. The sample contains tens of thousands of clones, 90% of them found a single time. The ten biggest clones cover roughly 1.3% of the sample. Sequenced input: peripheral blood. These receptors originate from a man aged 55 to 70 with acute or convalescent COVID-19.

V gene TRBV2 combines with J gene TRBJ2-7, with D maybe TRBD1 (6 bases). CDR3 length equals 13 residues. CDR1 is SNHLY, CDR2 FYNNEI, per germline. Trimming stripped 10 bases from V and 3 bases from J, with 16 bases between. CDR3: CAKERQAGYEQYF. CDR3 DNA sequence: TGTGCCAAAGAAAGACAGGCCGGCTACGAGCAGTACTTC.

V and J are TRBV4-1 and TRBJ1-4, with D maybe TRBD1 (5 bases). CDR1 and CDR2 from the germline V gene are MGHRA and YSYEKL. The CDR3 contains 16 residues. V gave up 0 bases and J gave up 4 bases, with 12 bases separating them. As DNA, the CDR3 is TGCGCCAGCAGCCAAGATGGGGCAGGGCGTAATGAAAAACTGTTTTTT. This gives the protein CASSQDGAGRNEKLFF.

This chain joins TRBV5-4 and TRBJ2-4; 8 bases are shared with TRBD2. The CDR3 length is 17 residues. Looked up from germline, CDR1 is SGHNT and CDR2 is YYREEE (reference sequence). J gave up 1 base and V 2 bases, and 8 bases lay outside the gene matches. The CDR3 DNA sequence: TGTGCCAGCAGCTTTAGCGGGGTGTCCAAGGCCAAAAACATTCAGTACTTC. This gives the protein CASSFSGVSKAKNIQYF.

This chain links TRBV2 with TRBJ1-5; maybe TRBD1 (6 bases). Germline V gene data show CDR1 as SNHLY and CDR2 as FYNNEI. Deletions cut 7 bases from V and 3 bases from J, with 10 bases between. CDR3 length: 13 amino acids. CDR3 bases: TGTGCCAGCACCGGACAGCCCAATCAGCCCCAGCATTTT. This encodes CASTGQPNQPQHF.

This clone has only a few counts. The chain carries TRBV4-1 and TRBJ1-1, with a possible D match to TRBD1 (5 bases). Germline V lookup: CDR1 MGHRA, CDR2 YSYEKL. CDR3 length: 13 amino acids. The V gene lost 0 bases and the J gene lost 10 bases, with 12 bases spanning the gap. The CDR3 coding sequence is TGCGCCAGCAGCCAAGATCCGCAGGGTCGAGCTTTCTTT. It translates to CASSQDPQGRAFF.

This clone appeared a few times. This sequence joins TRBV3-1 (or the pseudogene TRBV3-2) and TRBJ1-2, with D perhaps matching TRBD1 (6 bases). The CDR3 totals 12 residues. Trimming took off 5 bases at V and 8 bases at J, with 12 bases between the two ends. Germline V lookup: CDR1 LGHDT, CDR2 YNNKEL (reference sequence). The CDR3 DNA is TGTGCCAGCAGCTCGACAGGATGGGGCTACACCTTC. It specifies CASSSTGWGYTF.

The rearrangement joins TRBV11-3 to TRBJ1-3, with D possibly TRBD1 on 6 matching bases. The CDR3 spans 16 residues. Germline values: CDR1 SGHNT, CDR2 YENEEA. Trimming stripped 1 base from V and 0 bases from J, with 10 bases between. CDR3 DNA: TGTGCCAGCAGCTTAGGGGACATCTCCTCTGGAAACACCATATATTTT. This codes for CASSLGDISSGNTIYF.

This chain connects TRBV12-3 or TRBV12-4 to TRBJ1-5; tentative D call: TRBD1 (6 bases). CDR3 length equals 13 residues. V dropped 5 bases and J dropped 4 bases, with 9 bases sitting between them. CDR3 loop: CASSPGVNQPQHF. Written as DNA, the CDR3 is TGTGCCAGCAGTCCAGGGGTAAATCAGCCCCAGCATTTT.

This clone came up once. The V gene is TRBV7-2, the J gene TRBJ1-1; weak D call: TRBD1 (6 bases). The CDR3 covers 14 residues. Germline lookup yields CDR1 SGHTA and CDR2 FQGNSA. Trimming took off 2 bases at V and 6 bases at J, with 13 bases between the two ends. The CDR3 reads CASSLTGQRAEAFF. The CDR3 nucleotides read TGTGCCAGCAGCTTAACGGGACAAAGAGCTGAAGCTTTCTTT.

The chain links TRBV6-5 to TRBJ2-7; tentatively, D is TRBD1 (5 bases). V dropped 10 bases and J dropped 0 bases, with 16 bases sitting between them. From germline, CDR1 is MNHEY and CDR2 SVGAGI. CDR3 size: 14 residues. The CDR3, as DNA: TGTGCCACCCAATACCAGGGAAGCTCCTACGAGCAGTACTTC. Translation gives CATQYQGSSYEQYF.

This clone came up a few times. The chain is built from TRBV3-1 (or the pseudogene TRBV3-2) and TRBJ1-3; 7 bases are a match to TRBD1. After removal of 4 bases from V and 4 bases from J, the junction contained 10 bases not matched to a gene. The CDR3 is made up of 16 amino acids. Germline V gives CDR1 LGHDT, CDR2 YNNKEL (reference sequence). The CDR3 loop reads CASSPGGTVAGNTIYF. The CDR3 nucleotides are TGTGCCAGCAGCCCCGGCGGGACAGTGGCCGGAAACACCATATATTTT.

The table lists this clone with a count of one. The rearrangement links TRBV6-5 to TRBJ1-1; 9 bases are a match to TRBD1. The CDR3 is 14 residues long. V was clipped by 8 bases and J by 1 base; unmatched bases: 5. The germline gives CDR1 MNHEY, CDR2 SVGAGI. The CDR3 region has the DNA TGTGCCAGCGGGGGACAGGGTCCGAACACTGAAGCTTTCTTT. Encoded protein: CASGGQGPNTEAFF.

The V and J genes are TRBV11-2 and TRBJ1-6, with D perhaps TRBD1 (6 bases). Germline CDR1 reads SGHAT; CDR2 reads FQNNGV. The CDR3 sequence is 15 residues long. Trimming removed 1 base from V and 7 bases from J, with 11 bases in between. CDR3 nucleotides: TGTGCCAGCAGCTTAGGTTGGACAGCCAATTCACCCCTCCACTTT. It specifies CASSLGWTANSPLHF.

This clone has just a few counts. This chain uses TRBV12-3 or TRBV12-4 with TRBJ1-1; D remains ambiguous. Trimming removed 7 bases at V and 1 base at J, with 10 bases between. The CDR3 has 13 residues. CDR3 nucleotides: TGTGCCAGCACCCTTCGGGAGAACACTGAAGCTTTCTTT. It codes for CASTLRENTEAFF.

The rearrangement joins TRBV2 to TRBJ1-5; D is ambiguous. Germline assignment: CDR1 SNHLY and CDR2 FYNNEI. The CDR3 contains 13 residues. V gave up 8 bases and J gave up 5 bases, with 13 bases separating them. CDR3 sequence reads: CASGEGRYQPQHF. CDR3 in DNA: TGTGCCAGCGGAGAGGGCCGCTATCAGCCCCAGCATTTT.

The chain recombines TRBV10-3 with TRBJ2-1, with 9 bases aligning to TRBD1. CDR3 length equals 16 residues. Germline CDR1 is ENHRY and CDR2 is SYGVKD. The J segment lost 3 bases and the V segment lost 2 bases, leaving 5 bases of the junction unmatched. This CDR3 reads CAISEPGTGSYNEQFF. CDR3 in DNA: TGTGCCATCAGTGAGCCGGGGACAGGGAGCTACAATGAGCAGTTCTTC.

The J gene is TRBJ1-4, the V gene TRBV2, with D possibly TRBD1 on 5 matching bases. Germline V gene data show CDR1 as SNHLY and CDR2 as FYNNEI. Trimming took 3 bases from V and 8 from J, leaving 16 bases between them. The CDR3 length is 15 residues. The DNA of the CDR3 is TGTGCCAGCAGTGAGCCGAATCAGGGATACGAAAAACTGTTTTTT. It is translated as CASSEPNQGYEKLFF.

Here the CDR3 reads CASSLGGVVNEQFF. In DNA form, the CDR3 reads TGTGCCAGCAGCCTAGGGGGCGTTGTGAATGAGCAGTTCTTC. The V call is TRBV3-1 (or the pseudogene TRBV3-2), the J call TRBJ2-1; 7 bases line up with TRBD1. V lost 4 bases to trimming and J lost 7 bases; unmatched junction nucleotides: 7. Germline CDR1 reads LGHDT; CDR2 reads YNNKEL (reference sequence). This CDR3 is 14 amino acids long.

The rearrangement links TRBV30 to TRBJ2-3, with D possibly matching TRBD2 (6 bases). Trimming removed 4 bases from V and 0 bases from J, with 14 bases in between. The germline V gene encodes CDR1 GTSNPN and CDR2 SVGIG (reference sequence). This CDR3 spans 15 amino acids. The CDR3 loop reads CAWNRDSASTDTQYF. CDR3 bases: TGTGCCTGGAACCGGGACTCAGCTAGCACAGATACGCAGTATTTT.

The chain recombines TRBV7-9 with TRBJ1-2, with a possible D match to TRBD1 (5 bases). Trimming removed 5 bases at V and 3 bases at J, with 13 bases between. The CDR3 contains 14 residues. The germline V gene encodes CDR1 SEHNR and CDR2 FQNEAQ (reference sequence). CDR3: CASSPKTVHYGYTF. CDR3 DNA: TGTGCCAGCAGCCCAAAGACAGTTCACTATGGCTACACCTTC.

The J gene is TRBJ2-7, the V gene TRBV3-1 (or the pseudogene TRBV3-2); 8 nucleotides agree with TRBD1. The CDR3 sequence is 12 residues long. Trimming at V came to 4 bases and at J to 5 bases, leaving 1 base not matched to a gene. Germline V gives CDR1 LGHDT, CDR2 YNNKEL (reference sequence). The CDR3 protein is CASSPTGDEQYF. The CDR3 bases are TGTGCCAGCAGCCCGACAGGGGACGAGCAGTACTTC.

This clone was counted once. V gene TRBV5-8 combines with J gene TRBJ2-2; TRBD1 agrees at 7 bases. Trimming removed 0 bases from V and 0 bases from J; junction bases left unmatched: 8. The CDR3 covers 18 residues. The germline gives CDR1 SGHTS, CDR2 YDEGEE. Here the CDR3 reads CASSLAFQGVTNTGELFF. In DNA, the CDR3 is TGTGCCAGCAGCTTGGCCTTCCAGGGGGTTACGAACACCGGGGAGCTGTTTTTT.

The DNA for the CDR3 is TGCGCCAGCAGCCTGACAGAGAACTATGGCTACACCTTC. Amino acids: CASSLTENYGYTF. The chain is built from TRBV5-1 and TRBJ1-2; tentative D call: TRBD1 (5 bases). Trimming took 4 bases from V and 2 from J, leaving 9 bases between them. Germline CDR1 reads SGHRS; CDR2 reads YFSETQ. The CDR3 runs 13 residues.

The chain carries TRBV6-5 and TRBJ2-7, with a possible D match to TRBD1 (6 bases). Between the trimmed V and J ends, which lost 6 bases and 5 bases, there was a span of 11 bases. The CDR3 runs 12 residues. CDR1 MNHEY and CDR2 SVGAGI come from the germline V gene. The CDR3 reads CASRNRVHEQYF. The CDR3 region has the DNA TGTGCCAGCAGAAACAGGGTCCACGAGCAGTACTTC.